This T cell receptor beta chain is drawn from a study of T-cell reconstitution after alpha-beta-depleted transplantation in children. The library targeted TCRbeta and was prepared with unique molecular identifiers. From the PCR reads, TCRdb called clonotypes with MiXCR, one entry per CDR3 protein. The sample has 200,000 or so distinct CDR3 sequences, under 8.5% seen once. This clonotype was recorded at least ten times. Antigen: not known. Findings and limits, study-wide: Reported findings indicate that, about two months after transplant, alpha-beta T cells came from several hundred expanded clones, which were derived from non-depleted graft cells.

The germline V gene has CDR1 SGHRS and CDR2 YFSETQ. This CDR3 contains 16 residues. Germline trimming cut 4 bases from V and 0 bases from J; bases unmatched to any gene: 8. The sequencing used PBMCs, collected before TCRalphabeta/CD19-depleted stem cell transplant. This TCR came from a boy aged 2-9 years with acute lymphoblastic leukemia, due to receive a stem cell transplant. The gene calls are TRBV5-1 and TRBJ2-7; 9 bases align to TRBD1. CDR3 coding DNA: TGCGCCAGCAGCCCCGGACGGGACAGGGTCTCCTACGAGCAGTACTTC. As protein: CASSPGRDRVSYEQYF.